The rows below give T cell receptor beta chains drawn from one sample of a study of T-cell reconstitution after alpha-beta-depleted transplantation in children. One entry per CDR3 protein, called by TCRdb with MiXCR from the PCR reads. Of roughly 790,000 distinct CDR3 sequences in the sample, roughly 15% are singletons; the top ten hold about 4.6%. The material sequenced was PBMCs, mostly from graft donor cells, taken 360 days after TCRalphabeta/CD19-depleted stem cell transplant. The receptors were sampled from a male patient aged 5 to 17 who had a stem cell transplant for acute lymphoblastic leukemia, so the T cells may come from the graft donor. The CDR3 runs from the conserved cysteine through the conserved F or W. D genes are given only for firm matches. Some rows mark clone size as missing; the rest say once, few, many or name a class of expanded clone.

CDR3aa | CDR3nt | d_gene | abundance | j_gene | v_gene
CASSQGSWYYNEQFF | TGTGCCAGCAGCCAAGGGAGCTGGTACTACAATGAGCAGTTCTTC | - | - | TRBJ2-1 | TRBV14
CASSLSRTGSGGYTF | TGTGCCAGCAGCTTATCTCGGACAGGGAGTGGTGGCTACACCTTC | TRBD1 | many | TRBJ1-2 | TRBV7-2
CASSLSRDPYLNVLTF | TGTGCCAGCAGCCTGTCCCGGGACCCTTATCTCAACGTCCTGACTTTC | - | - | TRBJ2-6 | TRBV3-1
CSALGQGPGANVLTF | TGCAGCGCCCTTGGACAGGGCCCCGGGGCCAACGTCCTGACTTTC | TRBD1 | - | TRBJ2-6 | TRBV29-1
CASSLAGLAETQYF | TGTGCCAGCAGCTTAGCCGGACTAGCAGAGACCCAGTACTTC | TRBD2 | - | TRBJ2-5 | TRBV7-9
CASSLEGGDYYEQYF | TGCGCCAGCAGCTTGGAGGGGGGTGACTACTACGAGCAGTACTTC | - | - | TRBJ2-7 | TRBV5-1
CASSLLQGSEAFF | TGTGCCAGCAGCTTACTCCAGGGGTCTGAAGCTTTCTTT | - | few | TRBJ1-1 | TRBV7-6
CSASGTPSMTGELFF | TGCAGTGCTTCCGGGACACCGAGCATGACCGGGGAGCTGTTTTTT | - | few | TRBJ2-2 | TRBV20-1
CASSSGTGTQETQYF | TGTGCCAGCAGCTCCGGGACAGGGACCCAAGAGACCCAGTACTTC | TRBD1 | - | TRBJ2-5 | TRBV12-3/TRBV12-4
CASSLRTEPRYGYTF | TGCGCCAGCAGCTTGAGAACGGAGCCACGATATGGCTACACCTTC | - | - | TRBJ1-2 | TRBV5-1
CATSDWTEGAGNQPQHF | TGTGCCACCAGTGATTGGACTGAAGGGGCGGGTAATCAGCCCCAGCATTTT | - | once | TRBJ1-5 | TRBV24-1
CASSQGSSYEQYF | TGCGCCAGCAGCCAGGGGTCATCCTACGAGCAGTACTTC | - | many | TRBJ2-7 | TRBV4-1
CSAEQEFLTDTQYF | TGCAGCGCGGAACAGGAATTCCTCACAGATACGCAGTATTTT | - | - | TRBJ2-3 | TRBV29-1
CASSLANTIYF | TGCGCCAGCAGCCTTGCAAACACCATATATTTT | - | - | TRBJ1-3 | TRBV4-1
CASSPREGHYNEQFF | TGTGCCAGCAGCCCCCGGGAGGGCCACTACAATGAGCAGTTCTTC | TRBD2 | few | TRBJ2-1 | TRBV4-2
CASSRRGADNNEQYF | TGTGCCAGCAGCCGCAGGGGGGCGGATAACAACGAGCAGTACTTC | - | - | TRBJ2-7 | TRBV7-6
CSVPTPNTNEQFF | TGCAGCGTGCCGACACCGAACACCAATGAGCAGTTCTTC | - | few | TRBJ2-1 | TRBV29-1
CASSVIPEGEQFF | TGTGCCAGCAGCGTGATCCCGGAGGGTGAGCAGTTCTTC | - | - | TRBJ2-1 | TRBV9
CASSSQPWGRYEQYF | TGTGCCAGCAGTTCGCAACCTTGGGGCCGCTACGAGCAGTACTTC | - | few | TRBJ2-7 | TRBV6-5
CASSSRLAGDGTGELFF | TGTGCCAGCAGTTCCCGACTAGCGGGAGACGGTACCGGGGAGCTGTTTTTT | TRBD2 | - | TRBJ2-2 | TRBV27
CSAETGRENTNEQFF | TGCAGTGCAGAAACCGGTCGGGAGAATACCAATGAGCAGTTCTTC | - | - | TRBJ2-1 | TRBV20-1
CASSFRGQGTFLDYEQYF | TGTGCCAGCAGCTTTAGGGGACAGGGAACTTTCTTGGACTACGAGCAGTACTTC | TRBD1 | - | TRBJ2-7 | TRBV5-6
CASSPEGPGDEQYF | TGTGCCAGCAGCCCCGAGGGGCCTGGGGACGAGCAGTACTTC | - | - | TRBJ2-7 | TRBV7-9
CASSLTPPPSGETQYF | TGTGCCAGCAGTTTAACTCCCCCACCGTCCGGGGAGACCCAGTACTTC | - | few | TRBJ2-5 | TRBV27
CASSLWTSGSLALTDTQYF | TGTGCCAGCTCACTATGGACTAGCGGGAGCTTGGCCCTCACAGATACGCAGTATTTT | TRBD2 | - | TRBJ2-3 | TRBV18
CATSSPSTSGIYYEQYF | TGTGCCACCAGCAGTCCCTCAACTAGCGGCATTTATTACGAGCAGTACTTC | TRBD2 | - | TRBJ2-7 | TRBV15
CASSPLNRLGQPNTEAFF | TGTGCCAGCTCACCACTAAATCGTCTAGGGCAGCCCAACACTGAAGCTTTCTTT | - | - | TRBJ1-1 | TRBV18
CASSTPGLAGVSYEQYF | TGTGCCAGCAGCACACCGGGACTAGCGGGAGTCTCCTACGAGCAGTACTTC | TRBD2 | many | TRBJ2-7 | TRBV13
CASSSVPGREPQHF | TGTGCCAGCAGCTCCGTACCTGGGAGGGAGCCCCAGCATTTT | - | - | TRBJ1-5 | TRBV7-6
CASTSVRSSTDTQYF | TGCGCCAGCACCTCAGTGCGGAGTTCAACAGATACGCAGTATTTT | - | few | TRBJ2-3 | TRBV5-1
CASSLTGGPIYEQYF | TGTGCCAGCAGTTTGACAGGGGGCCCGATCTACGAGCAGTACTTC | TRBD1 | - | TRBJ2-7 | TRBV6-5
CAWKGEGYTDTQYF | TGTGCCTGGAAGGGAGAGGGGTACACAGATACGCAGTATTTT | - | few | TRBJ2-3 | TRBV30
CASSGGHTEAFF | TGTGCCAGCAGTGGGGGGCATACTGAAGCTTTCTTT | - | - | TRBJ1-1 | TRBV6-1
CASSRGLAWNEQFF | TGTGCCAGCAGCCGCGGACTAGCGTGGAATGAGCAGTTCTTC | TRBD2 | few | TRBJ2-1 | TRBV7-2
CASMGGRGYSNQPQHF | TGTGCCAGCATGGGAGGTAGGGGTTATAGCAATCAGCCCCAGCATTTT | - | - | TRBJ1-5 | TRBV28
CASTWAGYEQYF | TGTGCCAGCACCTGGGCGGGCTACGAGCAGTACTTC | - | many | TRBJ2-7 | TRBV12-3/TRBV12-4
CASSLGQGYNYEQYF | TGTGCCAGCAGCTTAGGACAGGGGTACAACTACGAGCAGTACTTC | TRBD1 | - | TRBJ2-7 | TRBV7-2
CASSSVGLEQYF | TGTGCCAGCAGTTCCGTAGGTCTCGAGCAGTACTTC | - | few | TRBJ2-7 | TRBV27
CASSYGLDLTDTQYF | TGTGCCAGCAGCTACGGACTAGACCTCACAGATACGCAGTATTTT | TRBD2 | many | TRBJ2-3 | TRBV7-7
CASSLAPGQDEKLFF | TGCGCCAGCAGCTTGGCCCCCGGGCAGGACGAAAAACTGTTTTTT | - | - | TRBJ1-4 | TRBV5-1
CASSAGTTYEQYF | TGTGCCAGCAGCGCAGGGACCACCTACGAGCAGTACTTC | - | few | TRBJ2-7 | TRBV27
CASSLTRNQNEQYF | TGTGCCAGCAGTCTAACTAGAAATCAGAACGAGCAGTACTTC | - | - | TRBJ2-7 | TRBV12-3/TRBV12-4
CASSSSGLPTDTQYF | TGTGCCAGCAGCTCCTCCGGGCTGCCCACAGATACGCAGTATTTT | - | - | TRBJ2-3 | TRBV7-6
CASSFLLGGFNEQFF | TGTGCCAGCTCATTCCTTCTCGGGGGCTTCAATGAGCAGTTCTTC | - | once | TRBJ2-1 | TRBV18
CASSLAGTRYGYTF | TGCGCCAGCAGCTTGGCCGGGACAAGATATGGCTACACCTTC | - | few | TRBJ1-2 | TRBV5-1
CSFSPGTSGRREGTQYF | TGCAGCTTCTCACCCGGGACTAGCGGAAGAAGAGAAGGGACCCAGTACTTC | TRBD2 | - | TRBJ2-5 | TRBV20-1
CASSVALSGSRADTQYF | TGTGCCAGCAGCGTAGCTCTCAGCGGGAGTAGGGCAGATACGCAGTATTTT | TRBD2 | few | TRBJ2-3 | TRBV9